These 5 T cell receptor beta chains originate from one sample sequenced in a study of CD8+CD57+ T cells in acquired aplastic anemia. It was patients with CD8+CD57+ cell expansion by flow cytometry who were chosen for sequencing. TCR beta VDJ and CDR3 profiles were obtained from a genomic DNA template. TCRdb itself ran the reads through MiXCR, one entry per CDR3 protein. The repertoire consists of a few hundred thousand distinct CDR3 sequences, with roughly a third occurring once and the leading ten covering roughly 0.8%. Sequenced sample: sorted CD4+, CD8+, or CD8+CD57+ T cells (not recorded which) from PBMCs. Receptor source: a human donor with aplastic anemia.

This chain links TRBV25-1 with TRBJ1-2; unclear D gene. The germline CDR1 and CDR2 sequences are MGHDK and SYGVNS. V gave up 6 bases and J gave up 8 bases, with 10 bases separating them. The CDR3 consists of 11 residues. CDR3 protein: CASSWAGGYTF. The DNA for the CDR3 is TGTGCCAGCAGCTGGGCCGGCGGCTACACCTTC.

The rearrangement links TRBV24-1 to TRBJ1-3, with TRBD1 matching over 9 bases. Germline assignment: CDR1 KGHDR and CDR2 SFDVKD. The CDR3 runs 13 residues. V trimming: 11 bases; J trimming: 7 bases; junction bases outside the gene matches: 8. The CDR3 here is CASRTGESNTIYF. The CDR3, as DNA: TGTGCCAGCCGGACAGGGGAGAGTAACACCATATATTTT.

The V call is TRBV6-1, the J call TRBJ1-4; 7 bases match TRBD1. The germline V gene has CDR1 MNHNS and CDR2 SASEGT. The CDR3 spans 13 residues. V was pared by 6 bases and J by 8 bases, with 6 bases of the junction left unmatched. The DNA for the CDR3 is TGTGCCAGCAGACAGGGGATCCAGGAAAAACTGTTTTTT. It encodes CASRQGIQEKLFF.

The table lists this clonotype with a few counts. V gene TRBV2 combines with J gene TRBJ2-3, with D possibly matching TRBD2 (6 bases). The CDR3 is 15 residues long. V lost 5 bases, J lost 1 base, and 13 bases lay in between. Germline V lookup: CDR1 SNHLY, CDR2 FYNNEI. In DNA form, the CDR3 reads TGTGCCAGCAGTTTCCCTAGCGCTCGCACAGATACGCAGTATTTT. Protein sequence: CASSFPSARTDTQYF.

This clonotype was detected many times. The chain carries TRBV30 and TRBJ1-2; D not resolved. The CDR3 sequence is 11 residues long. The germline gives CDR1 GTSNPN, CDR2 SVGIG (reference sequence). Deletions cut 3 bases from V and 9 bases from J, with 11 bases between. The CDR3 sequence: CAWRYVGSYTF. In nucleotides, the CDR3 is TGTGCCTGGAGATATGTGGGAAGCTACACCTTC.